A selection of T cell receptor beta chains follows, all from one sample in a study of T-cell reconstitution after alpha-beta-depleted transplantation in children. Via MiXCR, TCRdb re-called the PCR reads, giving one row per CDR3 protein. Of some 550,000 distinct CDR3 sequences in the sample, 23% are singletons; the top ten hold roughly 15%. This specimen was PBMCs, mostly from graft donor cells, taken 360 days after TCRalphabeta/CD19-depleted stem cell transplant. Source of these receptors: a boy under two years old who had a stem cell transplant for acute myeloid leukemia, so the T cells may come from the graft donor. The CDR3 runs from the conserved cysteine through the conserved F or W. The order of the fields is D gene, CDR3 length, V gene, J gene, clone size, CDR3 DNA, CDR3 protein. A D gene is named only where the DNA matches it firmly. The listing skips clone size in some rows; elsewhere it reads once, few, many or a size class.

.	15	TRBV24-1	TRBJ2-1	.	TGTGCCACCAGTGATTTGCGGCCAGGAGAGGGTGAGCAGTTCTTC	CATSDLRPGEGEQFF
.	15	TRBV28	TRBJ2-5	.	TGTGCCAGCAGTTTAGAAAGGGGTTTTACGGAGACCCAGTACTTC	CASSLERGFTETQYF
.	15	TRBV25-1	TRBJ1-2	.	TGTGCCAGCAGTGAATATAGGGACGGAATATATGGCTACACCTTC	CASSEYRDGIYGYTF
.	16	TRBV6-5	TRBJ1-4	.	TGTGCCAGCAGTTACTCGCCGGGAGGGTTTAATGAAAAACTGTTTTTT	CASSYSPGGFNEKLFF
.	15	TRBV7-9	TRBJ2-1	many	TGTGCCAGCAGCTTAGCCGGCTGGGAATACAATGAGCAGTTCTTC	CASSLAGWEYNEQFF
TRBD1	15	TRBV6-1	TRBJ2-7	.	TGTGCCAGCAGGCCCTACCGGGACAGTTCCTACGAGCAGTACTTC	CASRPYRDSSYEQYF
.	13	TRBV20-1	TRBJ2-5	many	TGCAGTGCTAGAGAGGACGTTGGGGAGACCCAGTACTTC	CSAREDVGETQYF
.	15	TRBV20-1	TRBJ2-4	many	TGCAGTGCTGACCTAGGCCCTGACGACAAAAACATTCAGTACTTC	CSADLGPDDKNIQYF
.	16	TRBV20-1	TRBJ2-1	.	TGCAGTACCTTCTCAGCCTCAGGGAGCTCCTACAATGAGCAGTTCTTC	CSTFSASGSSYNEQFF
.	16	TRBV6-5	TRBJ2-1	.	TGTGCCAGCAGTCAGGAGGGAGTGGGGAGGTCCAATGAGCAGTTCTTC	CASSQEGVGRSNEQFF
TRBD1	15	TRBV24-1	TRBJ1-5	.	TGTGCCACCAGTGATCCGGGACAGGGGGGGAAGCCCCAGCATTTT	CATSDPGQGGKPQHF
.	12	TRBV20-1	TRBJ1-6	many	TGCAGTGCTAGAGTAGGGGGTTCACCCCTCCACTTT	CSARVGGSPLHF
.	11	TRBV6-5	TRBJ2-3	many	TGTGCCAGCAGTTTTATAGATACGCAGTATTTT	CASSFIDTQYF
.	14	TRBV11-2	TRBJ2-1	many	TGTGCCAGCAGCTTAGTAGGGCGGTCCAATGAGCAGTTCTTC	CASSLVGRSNEQFF
.	13	TRBV20-1	TRBJ1-2	few	TGCAGTGCTAGAAAGGAGCCTAACTATGGCTACACCTTC	CSARKEPNYGYTF
.	16	TRBV4-2	TRBJ1-1	few	TGTGCCAGCAGCCAAGGCGGCAGGGGAACTAACACTGAAGCTTTCTTT	CASSQGGRGTNTEAFF
.	13	TRBV6-1	TRBJ2-3	.	TGTGCCAGCGGGGGAACCGGGACGATATCGCAGTATTTT	CASGGTGTISQYF
TRBD2	14	TRBV19	TRBJ2-5	.	TGTGCCAGTAGTATGCGGGGGAGACAAGAGACCCAGTACTTC	CASSMRGRQETQYF
.	13	TRBV20-1	TRBJ2-7	many	TGCAGTGCTAGAGATAGGACACGTTACGAGCAGTACTTC	CSARDRTRYEQYF
TRBD1	13	TRBV29-1	TRBJ1-1	.	TGCAGCGTTGAGGGACAGTTTAACACTGAAGCTTTCTTT	CSVEGQFNTEAFF
.	14	TRBV7-2	TRBJ1-1	.	TGTGCCAGCAGCCTGATTACGGGGAACACTGAAGCTTTCTTT	CASSLITGNTEAFF
.	14	TRBV20-1	TRBJ1-1	few	TGCAGTGCTGAGTCCCAAGTCCCAAATGCTGAAGCTTTCTTT	CSAESQVPNAEAFF
TRBD1	17	TRBV3-1	TRBJ2-1	.	TGTGCCAGCAGCCAAGATCTTGGGACAGGGGGAGGAGGTGAGCAGTTCTTC	CASSQDLGTGGGGEQFF
.	13	TRBV5-1	TRBJ2-1	.	TGCGCCAGCAGCTTGGGCTCCAGCGATGAGCAGTTCTTC	CASSLGSSDEQFF
.	13	TRBV12-3/TRBV12-4	TRBJ2-1	many	TGTGCCAGCAGTGGGGTAGTAGGCAATGAGCAGTTCTTC	CASSGVVGNEQFF
.	15	TRBV4-1	TRBJ2-2	.	TGCGCCAGCAGCCAAATGGGGCGCGGTACCGGGGAGCTGTTTTTT	CASSQMGRGTGELFF
.	16	TRBV20-1	TRBJ1-4	.	TGCAGCGCTAGAGACTTCATAGTCGGCACTAATGAAAAACTGTTTTTT	CSARDFIVGTNEKLFF
TRBD2	17	TRBV20-1	TRBJ2-5	few	TGCAGTGCTAGAGATTTTGCTAGCGGGGGGTCACAAGAGACCCAGTACTTC	CSARDFASGGSQETQYF
.	15	TRBV12-3/TRBV12-4	TRBJ2-3	few	TGTGCCAGCAGTTATACAGTACCTAGCACAGATACGCAGTATTTT	CASSYTVPSTDTQYF
.	15	TRBV28	TRBJ1-5	few	TGTGCCAGCAGCCGGGGGGGGACTCGCAATCAGCCCCAGCATTTT	CASSRGGTRNQPQHF
.	16	TRBV28	TRBJ2-3	.	TGTGCCAGCAGTTTATGGAGAAGGGGGGGCGGAGATACGCAGTATTTT	CASSLWRRGGGDTQYF
.	15	TRBV9	TRBJ2-1	many	TGTGCCAGCAGTCGTAGGGGGGGAACCCACAATGAGCAGTTCTTC	CASSRRGGTHNEQFF
.	16	TRBV2	TRBJ2-1	many	TGTGCCAGCAGTGACCACAGGCTCACGGTTGACAATGAGCAGTTCTTC	CASSDHRLTVDNEQFF
.	14	TRBV25-1	TRBJ2-3	.	TGTGCCAGCAGTGATATAGGTTTTCGAGATACGCAGTATTTT	CASSDIGFRDTQYF
.	16	TRBV9	TRBJ1-1	many	TGTGCCAGCAGCGTAGGGGCAGGGACACCGAACACTGAAGCTTTCTTT	CASSVGAGTPNTEAFF
TRBD1	17	TRBV27	TRBJ2-3	.	TGTGCCAGCAGGAGGGGACCCGACAGGGTCTTCACAGATACGCAGTATTTT	CASRRGPDRVFTDTQYF
TRBD1	14	TRBV6-1	TRBJ2-2	.	TGTGCCAGCAGTGGACAGGGGATAACCGGGGAGCTGTTTTTT	CASSGQGITGELFF
TRBD2	16	TRBV5-4	TRBJ2-1	few	TGTGCCAGCAGCTCGGCCGGACTAGCCTCCTACAATGAGCAGTTCTTC	CASSSAGLASYNEQFF
.	14	TRBV2	TRBJ2-3	many	TGTGCCAGCAGTGAGTTAGGGGCCATAGATACGCAGTATTTT	CASSELGAIDTQYF
TRBD2	18	TRBV7-6	TRBJ2-1	.	TGTGCCAGCAGCTTGGTAACTAGCGGGGGGGCCGCCTACAATGAGCAGTTCTTC	CASSLVTSGGAAYNEQFF
TRBD1	14	TRBV20-1	TRBJ1-6	many	TGCAGTGCTCTTCTCAGGGGGGAGGACTCACCCCTCCACTTT	CSALLRGEDSPLHF